Presented here are 18 T cell receptor gamma chains from one specimen sequenced in a study of γδ T cells in repeated Plasmodium falciparum infection. Vgamma9/Vdelta2+ and Vdelta2-negative gammadelta T cells were flow-sorted from PBMC for bulk sequencing. TCRdb ran CATT on the multiplex PCR reads. The sample holds 30,000 or so gamma-chain clones, 1.4% seen once. Sequencing was carried out using gamma-delta T cells from blood. The source of these receptors is a pool of human donors (malaria-infected and uninfected, not separated).

Notes on this clone: This likely stems from a read error, as it lies one base from a far larger clone. This specimen includes other DNA sequences encoding the same CDR3. J is TRGJP and V is TRGV9. In the absence of a J gene in TCRdb, the DNA was matched to germline to assign it here. CDR3 length equals 17 residues. The V gene end was trimmed by 3 bases and the J gene end by 11 bases; junction bases not matched to a gene: 13. Looked up from germline, CDR1 is GITISATS and CDR2 is ISYDGTV (reference sequence). CDR3 sequence reads: CALWEPPCCLGKKIKVF. For the CDR3, the DNA is TGTGCCTTGTGGGAGCCCCCGTGTTGCCTGGGCAAAAAAATCAAGGTATTT.

This clone was detected many times. This chain links TRGV4 with TRGJ1 or TRGJ2. The V segment lost 9 bases and the J segment 7 bases; nucleotides outside the gene matches: 3. Germline-derived CDR1 and CDR2 are EGSTGY and YDSYTSSV. The CDR3 totals 9 residues. The DNA for the CDR3 is TGTGCCACCCCCTATAAGAAACTCTTT. This codes for CATPYKKLF.

In its sample, this clone was seen many times. The protein TCRdb gives is from a much larger clone and does not agree with this DNA's translation at residue 3, likely a read error; the protein shown here comes from the DNA. V gene TRGV5 combines with J gene TRGJ1 or TRGJ2. The CDR3 has 13 residues. The germline gives CDR1 VINAFY, CDR2 YDVSNSKD. The chain's CDR3 is CAPWDRPFYKKLF. DNA for the CDR3: TGTGCCCCCTGGGACAGGCCTTTTTATAAGAAACTCTTT.

This clone was recorded at least ten times. A read error likely explains this, since a far larger clone differs by one base. The same CDR3 arises from other DNA sequences in this sample as well. The V gene call reads TRGV4; no J gene was called. The CDR3 has 15 residues. CDR1 EGSTGY and CDR2 YDSYTSSV come from the germline V gene. The CDR3, as DNA: TGTGCCACCTGGGATGCAGTTGGGATTTATTATAAGAAGCTCTTT. As protein: CATWDAVGIYYKKLF.

Of note for this clone: It is likely a read error: a sequence one base away is far more abundant. At the DNA level, this CDR3 is encoded by other sequences in the same sample as well. The V gene is TRGV9, the J gene TRGJ1 or TRGJ2. The J gene comes from matching the DNA to germline here; TCRdb lacks it. The CDR3 totals 14 residues. CDR1 GITISATS and CDR2 ISYDGTV come from the germline V gene (reference sequence). CDR3 residues: CALWDPVGHYKKLF. In DNA, the CDR3 is TGTGCCTTGTGGGACCCTGTCGGGCATTACAAGAAACTCTTT.

This clone was seen a few times. The V segment is TRGV4, and no J call was made. Germline CDR1 is EGSTGY and CDR2 is YDSYTSSV. The CDR3 totals 13 residues. CDR3 region: CATWDGRGYGYTF. CDR3 DNA sequence: TGTGCCACCTGGGATGGGCGGGGCTATGGCTACACCTTC.

This clone appeared many times. TCRdb assigns this DNA the protein of a much larger clone, which departs from its translation at residue 11; this likely reflects a read error, and the protein shown comes from translating the DNA. The chain employs TRGV9 and TRGJ1 or TRGJ2. The J gene is absent in TCRdb and was assigned here via DNA matching to germline. Losses at the gene ends were 0 bases for V and 2 bases for J; bases not matched to a gene: 13. Germline V gene lookup returns CDR1 GITISATS and CDR2 ISYDGTV (reference sequence). This CDR3 comprises 17 residues. As DNA, the CDR3 is TGTGCCTTGTGGGAGGTGGACTTCAGACCGGATTATTATAAGAAACTCTTT. The encoded protein is CALWEVDFRPDYYKKLF.

This clone came up many times. V gene TRGV2 combines with J gene TRGJ1 or TRGJ2. Here the J gene came from matching the DNA to germline, since TCRdb omits it. The J segment lost 4 bases and the V segment lost 0 bases, leaving 12 bases of the junction unmatched. The CDR3 has 16 amino acids. Germline V gene lookup returns CDR1 EGSNGY and CDR2 YDSYNSKV. For the CDR3, the DNA is TGTGCCACCTGGGACGGGCTATACCCATTATATTATAAGAAACTCTTT. Its protein product is CATWDGLYPLYYKKLF.

In the case of this clone: A single base is all that separates this from a far larger clone, so a read error is likely. This chain joins TRGV9 and TRGJ1 or TRGJ2. Assignment of the J gene here rests on matching the DNA to germline, because TCRdb gives none. Germline CDR1 is GITISATS and CDR2 is ISYDGTV (reference sequence). The V segment lost 4 bases and the J segment 7 bases; nucleotides outside the gene matches: 7. This CDR3 is built from 12 residues. DNA of the CDR3: TGTGCCTTGTGGGATTCGGGCTATAAGAAACTCTTT. It is translated as CALWDSGYKKLF.

About this clone itself: TCRdb lists the protein of a much larger clone for this DNA, which differs at residue 4, so this is likely a read error; the protein given here is translated from the DNA itself. V is TRGV8 and J is TRGJP1. No J segment appears in TCRdb, so it was assigned here by matching the sequence to germline. This CDR3 comprises 14 residues. From germline, CDR1 is VENAVY and CDR2 YDSYNSRV. V shed 9 bases and J 0 bases; nucleotides not matched to a gene: 7. The CDR3 DNA reads TGTGCCACCCGGGCCGATACCACTGGTTGGTTCAAGATATTT. This translates into CATRADTTGWFKIF.

The sample holds many counts of this clone. This DNA's translation and the protein TCRdb lists, from a much larger clone, do not match at residue 11, likely due to a read error; the protein shown is translated from the DNA. V gene TRGV8 was called; the J gene was not. The CDR3 totals 13 residues. Germline V gene lookup returns CDR1 VENAVY and CDR2 YDSYNSRV. CDR3 coding DNA: TGTGCCACCTGGGACCTGAGGGGGGAGAAGGAACTCTTT. This codes for CATWDLRGEKELF.

This clone was counted ten times or more. The protein given by TCRdb reflects a much larger clone and differs at residue 10 from this DNA's translation, likely from a read error; the protein shown is the DNA's translation. The rearrangement joins TRGV9 to TRGJP. The CDR3 has 15 amino acids. CDR1 and CDR2 (germline): GITISATS, ISYDGTV (reference sequence). The CDR3 loop is CALWVKELGEKIKVF. The CDR3 DNA follows: TGTGCCTTGTGGGTTAAGGAGTTGGGCGAAAAAATCAAGGTATTT.

This clone was observed a handful of times. The TCRdb protein comes from a much larger clone and disagrees with this DNA's translation at residue 7, likely due to a read error; the protein given here is derived from the DNA. The chain joins TRGV9 to TRGJ1 or TRGJ2. TCRdb is silent on the J gene; assignment here came from matching the DNA to germline. CDR3 length: 12 amino acids. From germline, CDR1 is GITISATS and CDR2 ISYDGTV (reference sequence). V gave up 6 bases and J gave up 8 bases; unmatched junction bases: 10. The CDR3 is CALWKTYHKKLF. The CDR3, as DNA: TGTGCCTTGTGGAAGACCTACCATAAGAAACTCTTT.

This clone was detected ten times or more. This chain uses TRGV9 with TRGJP. CDR3 length: 17 residues. Trimming removed 4 bases from V and 7 bases from J; junction bases left unmatched: 10. The V gene's germline CDR1 is GITISATS and CDR2 ISYDGTV (reference sequence). The CDR3 reads CALWEGEDELGKKIKVF. The CDR3 DNA follows: TGTGCCTTGTGGGAAGGCGAAGACGAGTTGGGCAAAAAAATCAAGGTATTT.

In its sample, this clone was seen many times. This DNA's translation and the protein TCRdb lists, from a much larger clone, do not match at residue 5, likely due to a read error; the protein shown is translated from the DNA. The chain carries TRGV9 and TRGJ1 or TRGJ2. TCRdb lists no J gene, so it was determined here by aligning the DNA to germline. V was clipped by 6 bases and J by 3 bases; unmatched bases: 8. The CDR3 runs to 13 residues. The germline gives CDR1 GITISATS, CDR2 ISYDGTV (reference sequence). The DNA for the CDR3 is TGTGCCTTGTGGAAGCCCCCTTATTATAAGAAACTCTTT. Encoded protein: CALWKPPYYKKLF.

This clone occurred a few times. This DNA translates differently at residue 6 from the TCRdb protein, which is that of a much larger clone; a read error is likely, and the protein shown is the DNA's own translation. The chain has TRGV9 and TRGJ1 or TRGJ2. Assignment of the J gene here rests on matching the DNA to germline, because TCRdb gives none. CDR1 is GITISATS, CDR2 ISYDGTV, per germline (reference sequence). CDR3 length: 11 amino acids. The ends lost 4 bases at V and 12 bases at J; junction bases unmatched: 9. The DNA for the CDR3 is TGTGCCTTGTGGGATACGAGGCGGAAACTCTTT. Protein: CALWDTRRKLF.

This clone occurred a few times. A far larger clone is a single base away, which makes a read error likely. Other DNA sequences in the same sample also yield this CDR3. This sequence joins TRGV4 and TRGJ1 or TRGJ2. TCRdb does not report a J gene; here it was assigned by matching the DNA to germline references. Looked up from germline, CDR1 is EGSTGY and CDR2 is YDSYTSSV. The CDR3 covers 10 residues. CDR3: CATWDYKKLF. In nucleotides, the CDR3 is TGTGCCACATGGGATTATAAGAAACTCTTT.

This clone was counted at least ten times. For this DNA, TCRdb reports the protein of a much larger clone, which diverges at residue 15, most likely from a read error; the protein presented here is translated directly from the DNA. The V gene is TRGV9, the J gene TRGJP. Since TCRdb gives no J gene, matching the DNA to germline was used here to assign it. The CDR3 length is 18 residues. Germline CDR1 and CDR2: GITISATS and ISYDGTV (reference sequence). The DNA for the CDR3 is TGTGCCTTGTGGGAGGTGGGTACGCAAGAGTTGGGCAAAAAAGTCAAGGTATTT. Its protein product is CALWEVGTQELGKKVKVF.